Listed below are T cell receptor beta chains from one sample, sequenced in a study of cytomegalovirus exposure and HLA in healthy donors. Clones were read by immunoSEQ multiplex PCR, and TCRdb kept only the in-frame ones, dropping some. The sample lists 200,000 to 250,000 clones; 70% to 85% were seen once. Sequenced: PBMCs. The receptor set was obtained from a male donor in good health and CMV-seronegative. Both conserved end residues are part of each CDR3. A D gene is named only where the DNA matches it firmly. Some rows mark clone size as missing; the rest say once, few, many or name a class of expanded clone.

V gene	clone size	D gene	J gene	CDR3 DNA	CDR3 protein
TRBV2	.	.	TRBJ1-5	TGTGCCAGCAGTTCGGGCAATCAGCCCCAGCATTTT	CASSSGNQPQHF
TRBV18	.	.	TRBJ2-7	TGTGCCAGCTCACCAGACAGGATCTACGAGCAGTACTTC	CASSPDRIYEQYF
TRBV5-1	.	.	TRBJ1-5	TGCGCCAGCAGCTTGTGGTTGGTAACGGACACCCCAAATCAGCCCCAGCATTTT	CASSLWLVTDTPNQPQHF
TRBV5-1	.	.	TRBJ1-3	TGCGCCAGCAGCCCCAGGACAGCCGGCGACACCATATATTTT	CASSPRTAGDTIYF
TRBV5-1	.	.	TRBJ2-2	TGCGCCAGCAGCTTCGGAGGCACCATCGACACCGGGGAGCTGTTTTTT	CASSFGGTIDTGELFF
TRBV19	.	TRBD2	TRBJ2-3	TGTGCCAGTAGCACAACTAGCGGGAGGGTTGGTACGCAGTATTTT	CASSTTSGRVGTQYF
TRBV29-1	.	.	TRBJ1-1	TGCAGCACACGCGACGGCACGGGCACTGAAGCTTTCTTT	CSTRDGTGTEAFF
TRBV6-1	.	.	TRBJ1-5	TGTGCCAGCAGCCTTTTGAGGACAGAGGACCAGCATTTT	CASSLLRTEDQHF
TRBV9	once	TRBD2	TRBJ2-1	TGTGCCAGCAGCGTAGTTGGACTAGCGGGATTTGAGCAGTTCTTC	CASSVVGLAGFEQFF
TRBV29-1	.	TRBD2	TRBJ2-7	TGCAGCGTTGAAGGGGGGACTAGCGCGAGTTACGAGCAGTACTTC	CSVEGGTSASYEQYF
TRBV5-1	.	.	TRBJ2-2	TGCGCCAGCAGCTTAGGTCAGGTGGAGGCCGGGGAGCTGTTTTTT	CASSLGQVEAGELFF
TRBV7-3	.	.	TRBJ1-1	TGTGCCAGCAGCTTACGGGGGAACACTGAAGCTTTCTTT	CASSLRGNTEAFF
TRBV5-5	.	.	TRBJ2-5	TGTGCCAGCAGCTTGGTCCCCGTCCAAGAGACCCAGTACTTC	CASSLVPVQETQYF
TRBV21-1	.	.	TRBJ1-1	TGTGCCAGCAGCCGCGCGATCCACAGGGGGGTACTGGGAGCTTTCTTT	CASSRAIHRGVLGAFF
TRBV5-4	.	.	TRBJ1-1	TGTGCCAGCAGCTTACGAGGGCTGGCTGAAGCTTTCTTT	CASSLRGLAEAFF
TRBV5-1	.	TRBD1	TRBJ2-1	TGCGCCAGCAGCCCCAGGGACAGGGCCAATGAGCAGTTCTTC	CASSPRDRANEQFF
TRBV7-9	.	TRBD1	TRBJ2-7	TGTTCCAGCAGCGAGACGGGACAGTCCTACGAGCAGTACTTC	CSSSETGQSYEQYF
TRBV30	once	TRBD1	TRBJ1-4	TGTGCCTGGAGTGTACTTTTGGGACAGGGGAATGAAAAACTGTTTTTT	CAWSVLLGQGNEKLFF
TRBV7-3	.	.	TRBJ2-7	TGTGCCAGCAGCTTAAGTTCCCCCTCGGAGCAGTACTTC	CASSLSSPSEQYF
TRBV6-1	many	TRBD2	TRBJ2-7	TGTGCCAGCAGTGAGCGGGAGGGCTCCTACGAGCAGTACTTC	CASSEREGSYEQYF
TRBV19	.	TRBD2	TRBJ2-1	TGTGCCAGTAGTATAGCGGGAGGGTGGGGGCAGTTCTTC	CASSIAGGWGQFF
TRBV9	.	TRBD1	TRBJ1-2	TGTGCCAGCAGCAATTCAGGGGGCGGCTACACCTTC	CASSNSGGGYTF
TRBV5-1	.	TRBD1	TRBJ2-1	TGCGCCAGCAGCCCATGGACAGGGATCATCCATGAGCAGTTCTTC	CASSPWTGIIHEQFF
TRBV6-5	.	.	TRBJ1-2	TGTGCCAGCAAAAGACAGGCCGGGGATGGCTACACCTTC	CASKRQAGDGYTF
TRBV6-4	.	.	TRBJ1-2	TGTGCCAGCAGTCCGGGGGGGGGCAGTGGGAACACCTTC	CASSPGGGSGNTF
TRBV19	.	TRBD1	TRBJ2-7	TGTGCCAGTAGTACGACCCACAGGGGCGAGCAGTACTTC	CASSTTHRGEQYF
TRBV2	.	TRBD1	TRBJ1-5	TGTGCCAGCAGCCCGGACAGGGGAGTCCAGCCCCAGCATTTT	CASSPDRGVQPQHF
TRBV7-2	.	TRBD2	TRBJ2-1	TGTGCCAGCAGCGCGGAACTAGCGGGATTTTACAATGAGCAGTTCTTC	CASSAELAGFYNEQFF
TRBV6-5	once	.	TRBJ1-1	TGTGCCAGCACCCAAGGGGGGAACACTGAAGCTTTCTTT	CASTQGGNTEAFF
TRBV7-9	.	.	TRBJ2-3	TGTGCCAGCAGCCCTTGGAGCTATAATACGCAGTATTTT	CASSPWSYNTQYF
TRBV7-8	.	TRBD1	TRBJ2-7	TGTGCCAGCAGCTTAGGAGCGGACAGGGAGACTTTGCCCTACGAGCAGTACTTC	CASSLGADRETLPYEQYF
TRBV19	.	TRBD2	TRBJ2-2	TGTGCCAGTCTTAGCGGGAGGGGCACCGGGGAGCTGTTTTTT	CASLSGRGTGELFF
TRBV18	.	.	TRBJ2-1	TGTGCCAGCTCACCACAGGGGGGGGAGGAGCAGTTCTTC	CASSPQGGEEQFF
TRBV9	once	TRBD2	TRBJ2-3	TGTGCCAGCAGCGCCTGGACTAGCGACACAGATACGCAGTATTTT	CASSAWTSDTDTQYF
TRBV2	.	.	TRBJ2-3	TGTGCCAGCAGTTTAGACAGGCCCGATAGTGATACGCAGTATTTT	CASSLDRPDSDTQYF
TRBV28	.	TRBD2	TRBJ2-5	TGTGCCAGCAGTCCAGGGACTAGCGGGAAGTACCAAGAGACCCAGTACTTC	CASSPGTSGKYQETQYF
TRBV6-6	.	.	TRBJ2-3	TGTGCCAGCAGGAAAGCGGAAGATACGCAGTATTTT	CASRKAEDTQYF
TRBV18	.	TRBD2	TRBJ2-3	TGTGCCAGCTCACCTGACAGGGCCGGACTAGCGGGAGCAGATACGCAGTATTTT	CASSPDRAGLAGADTQYF
TRBV20-1	.	.	TRBJ2-1	TGCAGTGCTATACCCTATAATGAGCAGTTCTTC	CSAIPYNEQFF
TRBV19	.	.	TRBJ2-7	TGTGCCAGTAGTGTTGAAACAAGCTCCTACGAGCAGTACTTC	CASSVETSSYEQYF
TRBV4-1	.	TRBD2	TRBJ2-7	TGCGCCAGCAGCCAAGAGGAGGGAGGGACGTTATACGAGCAGTACTTC	CASSQEEGGTLYEQYF
TRBV20-1	.	TRBD1	TRBJ1-2	TGCAGTGCCATGGACAGGGGGCCGAGGACCTTC	CSAMDRGPRTF
TRBV5-1	.	TRBD2	TRBJ2-7	TGCGCCAGCAGCTTGGCGGGGGGTTTCTCCTACGAGCAGTACTTC	CASSLAGGFSYEQYF
TRBV30	.	TRBD1	TRBJ2-5	TGTGCCTGGGGACAGGGTCGCGAGACCCAGTACTTC	CAWGQGRETQYF
TRBV7-2	.	TRBD2	TRBJ2-1	TGTGCCAGCAGCTTAAACTCGGGGGGGCCTGAGCAGTTCTTC	CASSLNSGGPEQFF
TRBV7-9	.	.	TRBJ2-5	TGTGCCAGCAGCTTAGTAAATACAGAAGAGACCCAGTACTTC	CASSLVNTEETQYF
TRBV5-1	.	.	TRBJ1-1	TGCGCCAGCAGCTTGGGGGCAGGCCTCACTGAAGCTTTCTTT	CASSLGAGLTEAFF
TRBV6-1	.	TRBD2	TRBJ2-7	TGTGCCAGCAGTGGCGTAGCGGGGCCGGAGGAGCAGTACTTC	CASSGVAGPEEQYF
TRBV19	.	TRBD1	TRBJ2-3	TGTGCCACTTATGACAGGGACGGAACAGATACGCAGTATTTT	CATYDRDGTDTQYF
TRBV6-5	.	.	TRBJ2-7	TGTGCCAGCAGTTATTCAGGGGCCAGCTCCTACGAGCAGTACTTC	CASSYSGASSYEQYF
TRBV30	.	.	TRBJ2-5	TGTGCCGAGGGGGACCCCGGGGAGACCCAGTACTTC	CAEGDPGETQYF
TRBV6-5	.	TRBD2	TRBJ2-1	TGTGCCAGCAGTTATACTAGCGGGAGTGGGAATGAGCAGTTCTTC	CASSYTSGSGNEQFF
TRBV6-1	.	.	TRBJ2-3	TGTGCCGCATCAACTCGGCTAGGGGTCACAGATACGCAGTATTTT	CAASTRLGVTDTQYF
TRBV29-1	.	.	TRBJ2-7	TGCAGCGCCGGTGGAAGTAGCAGTCCCGAGCAGCACTTC	CSAGGSSSPEQHF
TRBV5-6	.	.	TRBJ1-3	TGTGCCAGCAGACCCGCGGGCCTCCTAAACACCATATATTTT	CASRPAGLLNTIYF
TRBV11-2	.	TRBD2	TRBJ2-1	TGTGCCAGCAGCTTAGATACCCTCGGACTAGCGGCTGAGCAGTTCTTC	CASSLDTLGLAAEQFF
TRBV6-5	once	.	TRBJ2-7	TGTGCCAGCAGTTACGCTAGAGGAATCTACGAGCAGTACTTC	CASSYARGIYEQYF
TRBV29-1	.	TRBD2	TRBJ2-1	TGCAGCGCCCAAGGTACTAGCGGAGTACTAACCTCCTACAATGAGCAGTTCTTC	CSAQGTSGVLTSYNEQFF
TRBV6-4	.	TRBD2	TRBJ2-7	TGTGCCAGCTCCCGGTGGGGGGGCTACGAGCAGTACTTC	CASSRWGGYEQYF